One and the same sample provided the 20 T cell receptor beta chains below, sequenced in a study of beta chain features in type 1 diabetes. The study, taken as a whole, reports: Among patients with Type 1 diabetes, TCRB CDR3s were moderately but significantly shorter in every one of the four CD4+ subsets.

These receptors' antigens are unknown. TCRB transcripts that were expressed got sequenced, as all of the isolated RNA had been reverse transcribed. Clones were sequenced by immunoSEQ multiplex PCR, and TCRdb holds only the in-frame ones, with some missing. The sample has a few hundred thousand clones; roughly a tenth are singletons. Sequenced: central memory CD4+ T cells from blood. All receptors derive from a man aged 25 to 40 with type 1 diabetes.

The chain carries TRBV19 and TRBJ1-4; 7 bases map to TRBD1. Germline values: CDR1 LNHDA, CDR2 SQIVND (reference sequence). This CDR3 comprises 16 residues. V gave up 5 bases and J gave up 0 bases; unmatched junction bases: 6. The CDR3 is CASSARGGSTNEKLFF. The CDR3 nucleotides are TGTGCCAGTAGTGCCAGGGGGGGATCAACTAATGAAAAACTGTTTTTT.

This clone was recorded many times. At the DNA level, this CDR3 is encoded by other sequences in the same sample as well. This chain connects TRBV10-3 to TRBJ1-1, with D unclear. Trimming shortened V by 6 bases and J by 1 base, and 3 bases separated the two germline ends. Germline CDR1 is ENHRY and CDR2 is SYGVKD. There are 11 residues in the CDR3. Here the CDR3 reads CAIRENTEAFF. CDR3 in DNA: TGTGCCATCAGAGAGAACACTGAAGCTTTCTTT.

This clone was counted a few times. The CDR3 protein is CATLGRGGANVLTF. The DNA of the CDR3 is TGTGCCACACTGGGGCGCGGAGGGGCCAACGTCCTGACTTTC. The chain uses TRBV6-5 and TRBJ2-6, with a tentative D call TRBD1 (5 bases). Trimming took 10 bases from V and 4 from J, leaving 14 bases between them. Germline loops: CDR1 MNHEY, CDR2 SVGAGI. This CDR3 is built from 14 residues.

In its sample, this clone was seen a few times. This sequence joins TRBV4-1 and TRBJ2-5, with D possibly TRBD2 on 6 matching bases. The DNA end lines up better with TRBJ2-7; the J call may be wrong. This CDR3 has 16 residues. Germline V gene lookup returns CDR1 MGHRA and CDR2 YSYEKL. In nucleotides, the CDR3 is TGCGCCAGCAGCCACCTACTTAGCGGTGGGTCCTACGAGCAGTACTTC. Translated, it gives CASSHLLSGGSYEQYF.

This clone was seen a handful of times. The CDR3 DNA is TGTGCCAGCAGCATACTAGCGTTAACCGGGGAGCTGTTTTTT. It yields the protein CASSILALTGELFF. The chain combines TRBV6-6 with TRBJ2-2; 7 bases align to TRBD2. CDR3 length: 14 amino acids. CDR1 is MNHNY and CDR2 is SVGAGI in the germline V gene (reference sequence). V lost 6 bases, J lost 5 bases, and 6 bases stayed unmatched.

The chain carries TRBV19 and TRBJ2-3; 11 bases line up with TRBD1. The V segment lost 6 bases and the J segment 5 bases; nucleotides outside the gene matches: 4. The CDR3 totals 14 residues. Germline V lookup: CDR1 LNHDA, CDR2 SQIVND (reference sequence). The CDR3 coding sequence is TGTGCCAGTAGGGGACAGGGGGTGAGAGATACGCAGTATTTT. Amino acids: CASRGQGVRDTQYF.

In this sample, this clone turned up a few times. The chain employs TRBV7-2 and TRBJ2-2, with D possibly TRBD1 on 6 matching bases. Germline CDR1 is SGHTA and CDR2 is FQGNSA. The CDR3 is 16 residues long. With 1 base removed from V and 3 bases from J, the gap between germline ends came to 12 bases. The CDR3 sequence is CASSLGAGQYTGELFF. CDR3 sequence (DNA): TGTGCCAGCAGCTTAGGGGCAGGACAGTACACCGGGGAGCTGTTTTTT.

Only a few counts were recorded for this clone. The chain uses TRBV7-2 and TRBJ2-1; D uncertain. The length of the CDR3 is 14 residues. The germline gives CDR1 SGHTA, CDR2 FQGNSA. V was pared by 6 bases and J by 9 bases, with 18 bases between. The CDR3 bases are TGTGCCAGCAGTCCAGATATAGCCTGGACTGAGCAGTTCTTC. Translated, it gives CASSPDIAWTEQFF.

This clone was counted many times. V and J are TRBV6-6 and TRBJ2-3; D not resolved. Looked up from germline, CDR1 is MNHNY and CDR2 is SVGAGI (reference sequence). Trimming stripped 7 bases from V and 0 bases from J, with 14 bases between. The CDR3 is 15 amino acids. CDR3 coding DNA: TGTGCCAGCATCTACAGACTTTCTAGCACAGATACGCAGTATTTT. This encodes CASIYRLSSTDTQYF.

This clone turned up a few times. The V and J genes are TRBV12-5 and TRBJ2-7; 9 nucleotides align to TRBD2. This CDR3 comprises 12 residues. The V and J ends lost 8 bases and 3 bases, in that order; junction bases with no gene match: 2. CDR1 LGHNT and CDR2 FRNRAP come from the germline V gene. In DNA form, the CDR3 reads TGTGCTAGTTCTAGCGGGAACTACGAGCAGTACTTC. Encoded protein: CASSSGNYEQYF.

This clone has a count of ten or more. The chain uses TRBV7-2 and TRBJ2-3, with 10 bases fitting TRBD1. V dropped 3 bases and J dropped 4; count of bases not matched to a gene: 7. The CDR3 contains 16 residues. Per the germline V gene, CDR1 is SGHTA and CDR2 is FQGNSA. CDR3 coding DNA: TGTGCCAGCAGCTTCCTGGACAGGGGGGGCGCAGATACGCAGTATTTT. Its protein product is CASSFLDRGGADTQYF.

There are a few counts of this clone. This chain links TRBV28 with TRBJ2-1; D is ambiguous. The CDR3 is 15 residues long. V lost 3 bases, J lost 7 bases, and 16 bases lay in between. CDR1 and CDR2 (germline): MDHEN, SYDVKM. The CDR3 here is CASSLGGGTLNEQFF. CDR3 bases: TGTGCCAGCAGTTTGGGTGGCGGAACATTGAATGAGCAGTTCTTC.

The chain couples TRBV14 to TRBJ1-1; 8 bases agree with TRBD1. CDR1 and CDR2 (germline): SGHDN, FVKESK. The V and J ends lost 0 bases and 5 bases, in that order; junction bases with no gene match: 5. This CDR3 has 15 residues. As DNA, the CDR3 is TGTGCCAGCAGCCAAGAGGACAGGGTTCGTACTGAAGCTTTCTTT. This translates into CASSQEDRVRTEAFF.

This clone was counted between two and nine times. This chain uses TRBV11-3 with TRBJ1-2, with a possible D match to TRBD1 (5 bases). Germline CDR1 reads SGHNT; CDR2 reads YENEEA. This CDR3 comprises 13 residues. The ends were cut back, 2 bases at V and 7 bases at J, with 11 bases in the middle. The CDR3 DNA reads TGTGCCAGCAGCTTACCGGGGGTTAGTGGCTACACCTTC. Translation gives CASSLPGVSGYTF.

The chain carries TRBV28 and TRBJ1-1; D unclear. CDR1 is MDHEN and CDR2 is SYDVKM in the germline V gene. The CDR3 is made up of 15 amino acids. The V and J ends lost 7 bases and 3 bases respectively, with 18 bases between them. In nucleotides, the CDR3 is TGTGCCAGCACCGTGGGAGGGATTGTGTACACTGAAGCTTTCTTT. Translation: CASTVGGIVYTEAFF.

The rearrangement uses TRBV18 and TRBJ2-1, with TRBD2 identical over 10 bases. CDR3 length equals 17 residues. V lost 0 bases and J lost 6; bases outside the gene matches: 8. Looked up from germline, CDR1 is KGHSH and CDR2 is LQKENI. CDR3 sequence (DNA): TGTGCCAGCTCACCACCGGGGGCACTAGCGGGGCGCAATGAGCAGTTCTTC. Encoded protein: CASSPPGALAGRNEQFF.

The rearrangement links TRBV28 to TRBJ1-4; no definite D call. This CDR3 has 11 amino acids. Germline V CDR1 and CDR2: MDHEN, SYDVKM. Trimming shortened V by 3 bases and J by 8 bases, and 4 bases separated the two germline ends. This CDR3 reads CASSLTEKLFF. CDR3 sequence (DNA): TGTGCCAGCAGTTTGACCGAAAAACTGTTTTTT.

The V call is TRBV5-1, the J call TRBJ1-1; 7 nucleotides align to TRBD1. Trimming took 4 bases from V and 1 from J; bases not matched to a gene: 4. CDR3 length equals 14 residues. The germline CDR1 and CDR2 sequences are SGHRS and YFSETQ. CDR3 in DNA: TGCGCCAGCAGCGAAAGACAGGGGAACACTGAAGCTTTCTTT. This sequence encodes CASSERQGNTEAFF.

This clone has only a few counts. V is TRBV6-6 and J is TRBJ2-1, with a possible D match to TRBD2 (5 bases). The V and J ends lost 2 bases and 5 bases respectively, with 10 bases between them. CDR3 length: 14 amino acids. Germline V gene lookup returns CDR1 MNHNY and CDR2 SVGAGI (reference sequence). The CDR3 is CASSYAGNDNEQFF. The CDR3 nucleotides read TGTGCCAGCAGTTACGCCGGGAACGACAATGAGCAGTTCTTC.

V and J are TRBV15 and TRBJ2-7; 7 bases line up with TRBD1. The CDR3 is 11 residues long. The germline V gene has CDR1 LNHNV and CDR2 YYDKDF (reference sequence). The J segment lost 5 bases and the V segment lost 5 bases, leaving 0 bases of the junction unmatched. The CDR3 DNA follows: TGTGCCACCAGCGACAGGGACGAGCAGTACTTC. Translating gives CATSDRDEQYF.